This T cell receptor beta chain derives from a study of a mutant IDH1 vaccine in newly diagnosed glioma. Study information: Treated patients showed a male proportion of roughly 60%, a female proportion of approximately 40%, and a mean age of 40.4 years. Radiotherapy, temozolomide, or both had been given previously, and both were given to most.

Time point: baseline, week 1 (first vaccination visit). The treatment is: pre-vaccination baseline after standard-of-care therapy. Donors' newly diagnosed IDH1-mutant WHO grade 3 or 4 astrocytomas lacked nuclear ATRX. Using immunoSEQ multiplex PCR, the repertoire was profiled, and TCRdb retains in-frame clones only, with some absent. The table has about 92,000 clones, 80% seen once. Here the sequenced sample was PBMCs, taken from a glioma patient treated with radiotherapy, temozolomide or both. The TCR was taken from a man aged 40-50 years with glioma.

The CDR3 here is CASRGTGLGYEQYF. Written as DNA, the CDR3 is TGCGCCAGCCGAGGGACAGGGTTAGGCTACGAGCAGTACTTC. The gene calls are TRBV5-1 and TRBJ2-7; 9 positions match TRBD1. The CDR3 contains 14 residues. The V gene's germline CDR1 is SGHRS and CDR2 YFSETQ. J gave up 3 bases and V 7 bases, and 8 bases lay outside the gene matches. Full variable domain (rest looked up from reference TRBV5-1 and TRBJ2-7): KAGVTQTPRYLIKTRGQQVTLSCSPISGHRSVSWYQQTPGQGLQFLFEYFSETQRNKGNFPGRFSGRQFSNSRSEMNVSTLELGDSALYLCASRGTGLGYEQYFGPGTRLTVT.